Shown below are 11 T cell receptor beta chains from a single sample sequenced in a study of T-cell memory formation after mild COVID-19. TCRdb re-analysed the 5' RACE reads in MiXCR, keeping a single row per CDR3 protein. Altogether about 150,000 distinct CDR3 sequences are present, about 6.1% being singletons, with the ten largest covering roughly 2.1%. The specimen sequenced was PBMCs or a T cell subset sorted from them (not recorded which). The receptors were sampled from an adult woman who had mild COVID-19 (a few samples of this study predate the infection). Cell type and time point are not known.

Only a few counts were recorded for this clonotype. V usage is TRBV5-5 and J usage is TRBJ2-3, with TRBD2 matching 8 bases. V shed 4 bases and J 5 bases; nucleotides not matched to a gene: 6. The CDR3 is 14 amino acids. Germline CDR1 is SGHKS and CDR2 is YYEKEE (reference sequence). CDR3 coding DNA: TGTGCCAGCAGCCCCGGGACTAGGGGAGATACGCAGTATTTT. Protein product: CASSPGTRGDTQYF.

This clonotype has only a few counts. This CDR3 is CASSPALQGYGYTF. Here the CDR3 DNA reads TGTGCCAGCAGCCCCGCCCTACAGGGGTATGGCTACACCTTC. The chain joins TRBV3-1 to TRBJ1-2; 7 nucleotides line up with TRBD1. This CDR3 is 14 amino acids long. The J segment lost 5 bases and the V segment lost 4 bases, leaving 7 bases of the junction unmatched. Germline CDR1 and CDR2: LGHDT and YNNKEL (reference sequence).

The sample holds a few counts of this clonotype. CDR3 residues: CASSDLSGANVLTF. DNA of the CDR3: TGTGCCAGTAGTGACCTTTCCGGGGCCAACGTCCTGACTTTC. V is TRBV19 and J is TRBJ2-6; D is undetermined. CDR1 LNHDA and CDR2 SQIVND come from the germline V gene (reference sequence). This CDR3 spans 14 amino acids. Trimming took off 5 bases at V and 4 bases at J, with 9 bases between the two ends.

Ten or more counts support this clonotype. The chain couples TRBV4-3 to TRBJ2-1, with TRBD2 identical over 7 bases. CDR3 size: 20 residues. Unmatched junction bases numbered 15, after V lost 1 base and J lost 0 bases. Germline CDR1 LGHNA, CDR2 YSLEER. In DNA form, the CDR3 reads TGCGCCAGCAGCCAAGGGGGAAGGAGAGCGGGACTTAGCTCCTACAATGAGCAGTTCTTC. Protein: CASSQGGRRAGLSSYNEQFF.

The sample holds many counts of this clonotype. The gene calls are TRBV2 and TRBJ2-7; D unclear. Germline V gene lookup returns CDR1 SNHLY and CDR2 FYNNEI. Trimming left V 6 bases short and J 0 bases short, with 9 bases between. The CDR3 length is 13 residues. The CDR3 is CASRDGPSYEQYF. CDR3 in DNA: TGTGCCAGCAGGGACGGGCCCTCCTACGAGCAGTACTTC. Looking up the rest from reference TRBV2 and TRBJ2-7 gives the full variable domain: EPEVTQTPSHQVTQMGQEVILRCVPISNHLYFYWYRQILGQKVEFLVSFYNNEISEKSEIFDDQFSVERPDGSNFTLKIRSTKLEDSAMYFCASRDGPSYEQYFGPGTRLTVT.

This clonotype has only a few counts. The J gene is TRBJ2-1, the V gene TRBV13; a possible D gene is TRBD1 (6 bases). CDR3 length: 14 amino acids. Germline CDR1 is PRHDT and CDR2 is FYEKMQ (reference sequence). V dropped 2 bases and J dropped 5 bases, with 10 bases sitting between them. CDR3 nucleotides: TGTGCCAGCAGCTTACCCTACAGGGACAATGAGCAGTTCTTC. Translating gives CASSLPYRDNEQFF.

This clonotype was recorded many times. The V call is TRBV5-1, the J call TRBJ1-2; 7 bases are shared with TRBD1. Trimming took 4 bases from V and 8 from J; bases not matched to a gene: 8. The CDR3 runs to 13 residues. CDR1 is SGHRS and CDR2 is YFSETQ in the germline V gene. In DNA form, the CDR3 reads TGCGCCAGCAGCCCAAGACAGGGACCCGGCTACACCTTC. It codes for CASSPRQGPGYTF.

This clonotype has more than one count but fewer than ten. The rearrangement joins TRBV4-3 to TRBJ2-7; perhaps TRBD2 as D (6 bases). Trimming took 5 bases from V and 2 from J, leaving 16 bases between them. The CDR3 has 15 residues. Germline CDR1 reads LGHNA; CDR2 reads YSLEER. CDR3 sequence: CASSVAPGLTYEQYF. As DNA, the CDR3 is TGCGCCAGCAGCGTAGCCCCGGGACTCACCTACGAGCAGTACTTC.

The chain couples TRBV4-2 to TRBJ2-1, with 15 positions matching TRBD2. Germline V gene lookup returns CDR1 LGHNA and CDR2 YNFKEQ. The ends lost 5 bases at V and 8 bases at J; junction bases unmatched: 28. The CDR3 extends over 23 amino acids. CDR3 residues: CASSSVVYQGWTSGRAISHEQFF. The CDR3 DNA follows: TGTGCCAGCAGCTCTGTGGTTTATCAGGGCTGGACTAGCGGGAGGGCCATTTCTCATGAGCAGTTCTTC.

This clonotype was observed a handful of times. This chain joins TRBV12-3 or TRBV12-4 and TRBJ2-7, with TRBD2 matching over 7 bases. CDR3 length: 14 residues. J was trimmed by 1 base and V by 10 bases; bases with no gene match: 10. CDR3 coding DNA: TGTGCCACACAACCGGGACTACAATCCTACGAGCAGTACTTC. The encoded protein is CATQPGLQSYEQYF.

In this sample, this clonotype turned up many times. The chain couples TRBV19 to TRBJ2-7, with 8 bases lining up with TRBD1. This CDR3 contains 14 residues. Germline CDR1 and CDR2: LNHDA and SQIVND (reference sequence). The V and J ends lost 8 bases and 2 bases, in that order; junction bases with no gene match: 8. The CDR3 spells CASQLQGGPYEQYF. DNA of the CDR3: TGTGCCAGTCAACTACAGGGGGGCCCCTACGAGCAGTACTTC.